This TCR beta chain appears in the sequencing data of a study of beta chain features in type 1 diabetes. Purities in excess of 95% were seen in all sorted populations. The germline gives CDR1 MNHEY, CDR2 SVGAGI. The CDR3 runs to 16 residues. V shed 0 bases, J shed 5 bases, and the junction held 5 bases outside the gene matches. Every bit of the isolated RNA underwent reverse transcription, so sequencing read expressed TCRB transcripts. Naive, central memory and regulatory T cell samples averaged about 4 million immunoSEQ reads each. The method was immunoSEQ multiplex PCR; TCRdb's version includes in-frame clones alone and lacks a portion of them. The profile covers around 190,000 clones, with more than 10% appearing a single time and about 0.66% taken by the ten largest.

The sequencing sample was made of central memory CD4+ T cells from blood. The chain uses TRBV6-5 and TRBJ2-3; 10 bases match TRBD2. The sequence derives from a woman aged 18-29 years in good health. CDR3 nucleotide sequence: TGTGCCAGCAGTTACTCCAGCGGGAGGGTTCGAGATACGCAGTATTTT. It yields the protein CASSYSSGRVRDTQYF.